This T cell receptor (beta chain) was captured by sequencing in a study of CD8+ T cells in alopecia areata. Findings and limits, study-wide: Relative to mice, TCR sharing across patients was less clear, a difference possibly HLA-related.

The V gene's germline CDR1 is SGHAT and CDR2 FQNNGV. The CDR3 is made up of 16 amino acids. The V end was cut by 4 bases, the J end by 2 bases, with 16 bases between. Treatment here: oral pan-JAK inhibitor, 5-10 mg twice daily. The investigators collected lesional scalp punch biopsies and peripheral blood from alopecia areata patients. Remarks on this clone: Its specificity is not known.

RNA was extracted and reverse transcribed into cDNA as the sequencing template. Sequenced by immunoSEQ multiplex PCR; TCRdb stores in-frame clones only, minus some. Altogether over 100,000 clones are present, around 53% being singletons, with the ten largest covering 0.46%. The sequencing used CD4+ T cells sorted from blood, collected at week 4, from a patient treated with tofacitinib. This receptor was identified in a human donor with alopecia areata. The chain uses TRBV11-2 and TRBJ2-3; weak D call: TRBD2 (6 bases). The CDR3 protein is CASSSDTGTSTDTQYF. Here the CDR3 DNA reads TGTGCCAGCAGCTCTGATACCGGGACTTCCACAGATACGCAGTATTTT.